Presented here are 27 T cell receptor beta chains from one specimen sequenced in a study of shared clonotypes between healthy human individuals. Libraries were prepared by immunoSEQ multiplex PCR; TCRdb keeps only in-frame clonotypes and omits some of them. The table has about 2.3 million clones, approximately 95% seen once; the top ten hold 0.39%. Sequencing was done on a sample of naive CD4+ T cells from PBMCs. The subset denotes: CD45RA+ positively selected. The origin of the receptors is a man younger than 35 in good health. Some clones in this sample may be carry-over from other donors' samples.

The J gene is TRBJ2-1, the V gene TRBV29-1; D unresolved. This CDR3 spans 14 amino acids. The V gene lost 2 bases and the J gene lost 2 bases, with 10 bases spanning the gap. Per the germline V gene, CDR1 is SQVTM and CDR2 is ANQGSEA. This CDR3 is CSVERLRPYNEQFF. CDR3 coding DNA: TGCAGCGTTGAACGCCTTCGCCCCTACAATGAGCAGTTCTTC.

The rearrangement links TRBV6-5 to TRBJ2-1, with TRBD2 matching over 15 bases. Germline CDR1 MNHEY, CDR2 SVGAGI. V lost 5 bases and J lost 6; bases outside the gene matches: 2. The CDR3 consists of 15 residues. The chain's CDR3 is CASSRGLAGGNEQFF. The DNA for the CDR3 is TGTGCCAGCAGTCGGGGACTAGCGGGAGGCAATGAGCAGTTCTTC.

The chain combines TRBV10-2 with TRBJ2-1, with 11 nucleotides matching TRBD1. The germline V gene encodes CDR1 WSHSY and CDR2 SAAADI. V lost 6 bases, J lost 9 bases, and 4 bases stayed unmatched. The CDR3 has 13 residues. The CDR3 loop reads CASRGQGGGEQFF. In DNA form, the CDR3 reads TGCGCCAGCAGGGGACAGGGGGGTGGTGAGCAGTTCTTC.

The chain carries TRBV11-2 and TRBJ1-1; TRBD1 matches 9 bases. The CDR3 sequence is 13 residues long. V was clipped by 3 bases and J by 11 bases; unmatched bases: 7. Germline CDR1 and CDR2: SGHAT and FQNNGV. For the CDR3, the DNA is TGTGCCAGCAGCTTGAGACAGGGGGACGACGCTTTCTTT. Protein: CASSLRQGDDAFF.

The chain links TRBV7-9 to TRBJ2-1, with D perhaps matching TRBD2 (6 bases). CDR1 and CDR2 from the germline V gene are SEHNR and FQNEAQ (reference sequence). The CDR3 sequence is 15 residues long. Trimming removed 3 bases from V and 4 bases from J, with 13 bases in between. CDR3 residues: CASSFPLASYNEQFF. CDR3 nucleotide sequence: TGTGCCAGCAGCTTCCCGCTAGCGTCTTACAATGAGCAGTTCTTC.

The V and J genes are TRBV6-6 and TRBJ2-7; 12 bases align to TRBD2. The germline V gene has CDR1 MNHNY and CDR2 SVGAGI (reference sequence). This CDR3 has 15 amino acids. The V and J ends lost 6 bases and 3 bases, in that order; junction bases with no gene match: 6. CDR3 sequence: CASRSRTSGDYEQYF. The DNA for the CDR3 is TGTGCCAGCAGATCCCGGACTAGCGGGGACTACGAGCAGTACTTC.

This chain links TRBV7-9 with TRBJ1-1; D remains ambiguous. The CDR3 length is 13 residues. V was trimmed by 5 bases and J by 5 bases, leaving 12 bases between them. CDR1 and CDR2 (germline): SEHNR, FQNEAQ (reference sequence). CDR3 region: CASSHEGGTEAFF. CDR3 in DNA: TGTGCCAGCAGCCACGAAGGTGGGACTGAAGCTTTCTTT.

The rearrangement uses TRBV18 and TRBJ1-1; D remains ambiguous. The V and J ends lost 0 bases and 0 bases respectively, with 11 bases between them. The CDR3 is 16 residues long. Looked up from germline, CDR1 is KGHSH and CDR2 is LQKENI. In DNA form, the CDR3 reads TGTGCCAGCTCACCACCGAGTCGGGGATTGAACACTGAAGCTTTCTTT. Translation: CASSPPSRGLNTEAFF.

The sample holds one count of this clone. The chain links TRBV5-1 to TRBJ1-1; D is ambiguous. Trimming shortened V by 0 bases and J by 2 bases, and 8 bases separated the two germline ends. This CDR3 comprises 14 residues. Germline assignment: CDR1 SGHRS and CDR2 YFSETQ. The CDR3 loop is CASSLVLGNTEAFF. The DNA for the CDR3 is TGCGCCAGCAGCTTGGTACTGGGAAACACTGAAGCTTTCTTT.

This clone has a single count. V gene TRBV5-1 combines with J gene TRBJ2-5; D gene ambiguous. Trimming removed 3 bases at V and 3 bases at J, with 12 bases between. Germline V gene data show CDR1 as SGHRS and CDR2 as YFSETQ. This CDR3 contains 14 residues. The CDR3 coding sequence is TGCGCCAGCAGCTCTTTGACAACCAAAGAGACCCAGTACTTC. Translation gives CASSSLTTKETQYF.

The rearrangement links TRBV5-4 to TRBJ2-3, with D perhaps TRBD2 (6 bases). The CDR3 consists of 16 residues. V lost 5 bases, J lost 0 bases, and 16 bases lay in between. Germline V gene sequence: CDR1 SGHNT, CDR2 YYREEE (reference sequence). In nucleotides, the CDR3 is TGTGCCAGCAGACACCGGCGGGACGCTAGCACAGATACGCAGTATTTT. Protein: CASRHRRDASTDTQYF.

The chain couples TRBV18 to TRBJ1-5, with D perhaps TRBD1 (5 bases). V dropped 6 bases and J dropped 3 bases, with 9 bases sitting between them. This CDR3 is 13 amino acids long. Germline-derived CDR1 and CDR2 are KGHSH and LQKENI. In DNA form, the CDR3 reads TGTGCCAGCTCTCAAGGGACCAATCAGCCCCAGCATTTT. Translating it yields CASSQGTNQPQHF.

This chain links TRBV5-1 with TRBJ2-1; 13 bases fit TRBD2. This CDR3 is built from 15 residues. Germline assignment: CDR1 SGHRS and CDR2 YFSETQ. Trimming cost V 1 base and J 8 bases; bases outside gene matches: 3. Here the CDR3 reads CASSLTLAGGDEQFF. DNA of the CDR3: TGCGCCAGCAGCTTGACACTAGCGGGAGGGGATGAGCAGTTCTTC.

The V and J genes are TRBV5-1 and TRBJ1-2; TRBD1 matches at 7 bases. Germline CDR1 and CDR2: SGHRS and YFSETQ. Trimming took 1 base from V and 0 from J; bases not matched to a gene: 3. The CDR3 totals 15 residues. CDR3 in DNA: TGCGCCAGCAGCTTGCAGGGGGGAGCTAACTATGGCTACACCTTC. Its translation: CASSLQGGANYGYTF.

The chain combines TRBV11-1 with TRBJ2-2, with D tentatively TRBD1 or TRBD2 (5 bases each). This CDR3 has 15 residues. The germline V gene has CDR1 SGHAT and CDR2 FQDESV (reference sequence). Trimming took 3 bases from V and 4 from J, leaving 12 bases between them. CDR3 bases: TGTGCCAGCAGCTTTCTTAGAGGGGTCACCGGGGAGCTGTTTTTT. Amino acids: CASSFLRGVTGELFF.

The CDR3 reads CASSQVSSSGYNEQFF. The CDR3 DNA sequence: TGCGCCAGCAGCCAAGTGTCGTCTAGCGGATACAATGAGCAGTTCTTC. V is TRBV4-1 and J is TRBJ2-1; 7 nucleotides match TRBD2. CDR1 is MGHRA, CDR2 YSYEKL, per germline. Trimming at V came to 1 base and at J to 4 bases, leaving 7 bases not matched to a gene. CDR3 length: 16 amino acids.

The V gene is TRBV6-1, the J gene TRBJ2-2, with D unclear. The germline V gene has CDR1 MNHNS and CDR2 SASEGT. Trimming shortened V by 2 bases and J by 7 bases, and 5 bases separated the two germline ends. The CDR3 sequence is 12 residues long. The CDR3: CASSERVGELFF. Here the CDR3 DNA reads TGTGCCAGCAGTGAAAGGGTCGGGGAGCTGTTTTTT.

The rearrangement uses TRBV28 and TRBJ2-7; 7 bases line up with TRBD2. The germline V gene encodes CDR1 MDHEN and CDR2 SYDVKM. CDR3 length: 16 residues. V gave up 4 bases and J gave up 3 bases; unmatched junction bases: 12. CDR3 in amino acids: CASSSREGRAVYEQYF. In DNA, the CDR3 is TGTGCCAGCAGTTCCCGAGAAGGGAGGGCCGTCTACGAGCAGTACTTC.

The CDR3: CAISSGRDTDTQYF. CDR3 DNA: TGTGCCATCAGTAGCGGGAGGGACACAGATACGCAGTATTTT. The chain couples TRBV10-3 to TRBJ2-3; TRBD2 agrees at 10 bases. The germline gives CDR1 ENHRY, CDR2 SYGVKD. J gave up 2 bases and V 5 bases, and 1 base lay outside the gene matches. This CDR3 contains 14 residues.

With regard to this clone: Other DNA sequences in this specimen translate into the identical CDR3. The chain employs TRBV28 and TRBJ2-3; the match to TRBD2 covers 7 bases. This CDR3 has 14 amino acids. Germline values: CDR1 MDHEN, CDR2 SYDVKM. V was pared by 3 bases and J by 5 bases, with 5 bases of the junction left unmatched. For the CDR3, the DNA is TGTGCCAGCAGTTTGCTCGCGGGAGTAGATACGCAGTATTTT. It translates to CASSLLAGVDTQYF.

This chain joins TRBV14 and TRBJ2-1, with 7 bases fitting TRBD2. The CDR3 runs to 17 residues. Trimming removed 1 base from V and 7 bases from J; junction bases left unmatched: 13. Germline V gene lookup returns CDR1 SGHDN and CDR2 FVKESK. Here the CDR3 DNA reads TGTGCCAGCAGCCAAGGAAGGCGAACGGGAGGCCGGAATGAGCAGTTCTTC. It specifies CASSQGRRTGGRNEQFF.

The chain is built from TRBV5-1 and TRBJ1-1; TRBD1 might be the D (6 bases). The length of the CDR3 is 13 residues. The germline CDR1 and CDR2 sequences are SGHRS and YFSETQ. Trimming pared 3 bases from V and 0 bases from J, leaving 6 bases between. CDR3 sequence: CASSWTVNTEAFF. CDR3 in DNA: TGCGCCAGCAGCTGGACAGTGAACACTGAAGCTTTCTTT.

V gene TRBV19 combines with J gene TRBJ2-7; 8 nucleotides align to TRBD1. J lost 4 bases, V lost 6 bases, and 2 bases had no gene match. The CDR3 is made up of 12 amino acids. CDR1 and CDR2 from the germline V gene are LNHDA and SQIVND (reference sequence). The CDR3 nucleotides read TGTGCCAGTAGACAGGGGGATTACGAGCAGTACTTC. This gives the protein CASRQGDYEQYF. Complete variable domain (other parts from reference TRBV19 and TRBJ2-7): DGGITQSPKYLFRKEGQNVTLSCEQNLNHDAMYWYRQDPGQGLRLIYYSQIVNDFQKGDIAEGYSVSREKKESFPLTVTSAQKNPTAFYLCASRQGDYEQYFGPGTRLTVT.

This rearrangement joins TRBV5-4 to TRBJ2-5; D is ambiguous. V lost 0 bases and J 5 bases, leaving 8 bases between the germline ends. There are 13 residues in the CDR3. Germline V gene lookup returns CDR1 SGHNT and CDR2 YYREEE (reference sequence). The CDR3 bases are TGTGCCAGCAGCTTGGCCTCGGAGGAGACCCAGTACTTC. It translates to CASSLASEETQYF.

The V call is TRBV7-2, the J call TRBJ2-5; D might be TRBD1 (5 bases). CDR1 and CDR2 (germline): SGHTA, FQGNSA. V dropped 7 bases and J dropped 0 bases, with 12 bases sitting between them. The CDR3 runs 14 residues. Written as DNA, the CDR3 is TGTGCCAGCACACCCGACAGAGACCAAGAGACCCAGTACTTC. Amino acids: CASTPDRDQETQYF. The full variable domain, completed using reference TRBV7-2 and TRBJ2-5, is GAGVSQSPSNKVTEKGKDVELRCDPISGHTALYWYRQSLGQGLEFLIYFQGNSAPDKSGLPSDRFSAERTGGSVSTLTIQRTQQEDSAVYLCASTPDRDQETQYFGPGTRLLVL.

V usage is TRBV7-2 and J usage is TRBJ1-2; no clear D. The CDR3 loop spans 12 amino acids. V was cut by 1 base and J by 8 bases, with 8 bases left in between. Germline assignment: CDR1 SGHTA and CDR2 FQGNSA. CDR3 nucleotides: TGTGCCAGCAGCTTAGACAAAGTAGGCTACACCTTC. This codes for CASSLDKVGYTF.

Written as DNA, the CDR3 is TGTGCCAGCAGTCCTATACTCGGCGCTTCACTTAACTATGGCTACACCTTC. It yields the protein CASSPILGASLNYGYTF. The chain combines TRBV27 with TRBJ1-2; D not certain. V was trimmed by 5 bases and J by 1 base, leaving 20 bases between them. This CDR3 contains 17 residues. Germline loops: CDR1 MNHEY, CDR2 SMNVEV (reference sequence).